This T cell receptor beta chain was found in a study of shared clonotypes between healthy human individuals. Whole-study context: The study enrolled a couple of women and a few men aged 18 to 49. Per donor, three plates held CD4 naive cells, three held CD4 memory, two held CD8 naive and one held CD8 memory.

CDR3 size: 21 residues. It was at deep level that the assay was run. Measured with immunoSEQ multiplex PCR; TCRdb has only the in-frame clones, and not every one. In the table there are around 510,000 clones, approximately 94% of which are singletons. The specimen sequenced was naive CD4+ T cells sorted from blood. Documented subset: CD45RA+ positively selected. The rearrangement links TRBV12-2 to TRBJ2-3; the D call of TRBD2 is as the table states it, not checked on the DNA. TRBV12-2 is listed as a pseudogene. This receptor was identified in a woman aged 25 to 39 in good health. CDR3 residues: CASRLAPTAGTSGGHRNTQYF. In nucleotides, the CDR3 is TGTGCAAGTCGCTTAGCTCCTACGGCGGGGACTAGCGGGGGACACCGGAATACGCAGTATTTT.